These 29 T cell receptor beta chains originate from one sample sequenced in a study of identifying expanded T cells in peripheral blood (dated by TCRdb to the late 2010s). Library method: the immunoSEQ multiplex PCR assay. The table comes from immuneACCESS by way of TCRdb, which keeps in-frame sequences with V and J called. Part of the clones is missing from these tables; in studies checked, under half for an unresolved V gene and the rest for unknown reasons. Within this sample are about 98,000 clones, with approximately 88% of them counted one time only. Around 14% of the sample comes from the top ten. The sample taken for sequencing was blood. Every receptor here comes from a person between 18 and 69 years old in good health.

The V gene is TRBV6-1, the J gene TRBJ1-2; a possible D gene is TRBD1 (5 bases). V was trimmed by 6 bases and J by 0 bases, leaving 14 bases between them. The CDR3 covers 15 residues. Germline V lookup: CDR1 MNHNS, CDR2 SASEGT. Here the CDR3 reads CASSTGTVANYGYTF. DNA for the CDR3: TGTGCCAGCAGCACCGGGACGGTAGCTAACTATGGCTACACCTTC.

The J gene is TRBJ2-7, the V gene TRBV5-6; 11 positions agree with TRBD1. Germline V gene data show CDR1 as SGHDT and CDR2 as YYEEEE. The trim removed 2 bases at V and 4 bases at J, leaving 8 bases unmatched. This CDR3 has 16 residues. CDR3 sequence (DNA): TGTGCCAGCAGCTTTATTGCCGGGACAGGGGGTTACGAGCAGTACTTC. Translated, it gives CASSFIAGTGGYEQYF.

The chain uses TRBV6-1 and TRBJ1-6; no firm D call. Trimming left V 0 bases short and J 9 bases short, with 9 bases between. CDR3 length: 14 residues. Germline CDR1 MNHNS, CDR2 SASEGT. CDR3 amino acids: CASSEAGLGSPLHF. The CDR3 bases are TGTGCCAGCAGTGAAGCAGGACTTGGTTCACCCCTCCACTTT.

This clone was counted once. The chain links TRBV6-5 to TRBJ1-4; D possibly corresponds to TRBD1 (5 bases). This CDR3 is built from 16 residues. CDR1 MNHEY and CDR2 SVGAGI come from the germline V gene. V dropped 2 bases and J dropped 0 bases, with 10 bases sitting between them. CDR3 in DNA: TGTGCCAGCAGTTACGAGGGACGGGCAACTAATGAAAAACTGTTTTTT. This gives the protein CASSYEGRATNEKLFF.

This chain connects TRBV5-6 to TRBJ2-1, with 11 bases that match TRBD2. Germline CDR1 and CDR2: SGHDT and YYEEEE. This CDR3 contains 17 residues. J gave up 0 bases and V 5 bases, and 7 bases lay outside the gene matches. CDR3 in DNA: TGTGCCAGCAGTTTTATAGCGGGAGGGAGCTCCTACAATGAGCAGTTCTTC. It encodes CASSFIAGGSSYNEQFF.

This clone is classed as medium-sized. The chain combines TRBV28 with TRBJ1-1; D possibly corresponds to TRBD1 (5 bases). The CDR3 has 12 amino acids. Germline lookup yields CDR1 MDHEN and CDR2 SYDVKM. V lost 6 bases and J lost 6, with 11 bases in between. The CDR3, as DNA: TGTGCCAGCAGGAGAAGGGGCTCTGAAGCTTTCTTT. This codes for CASRRRGSEAFF. The variable domain in full, completed from reference TRBV28 and TRBJ1-1, reads DVKVTQSSRYLVKRTGEKVFLECVQDMDHENMFWYRQDPGLGLRLIYFSYDVKMKEKGDIPEGYSVSREKKERFSLILESASTNQTSMYLCASRRRGSEAFFGQGTRLTVV.

J is TRBJ1-1 and V is TRBV11-2; perhaps TRBD1 as D (6 bases). The ends were cut back, 5 bases at V and 3 bases at J, with 16 bases in the middle. The CDR3 runs 15 residues. Germline values: CDR1 SGHAT, CDR2 FQNNGV. CDR3 in amino acids: CASSPALGGDTEAFF. CDR3 DNA: TGTGCCAGCAGCCCAGCCCTAGGGGGGGACACTGAAGCTTTCTTT.

The chain joins TRBV19 to TRBJ1-1, with a tentative D call TRBD1 (6 bases). The germline V and J ends were trimmed by 6 bases and 3 bases, with 20 bases remaining between them. This CDR3 comprises 16 residues. Germline loops: CDR1 LNHDA, CDR2 SQIVND (reference sequence). This CDR3 is CASSRELGGADTEAFF. For the CDR3, the DNA is TGTGCCAGTAGCAGGGAGCTAGGGGGTGCGGACACTGAAGCTTTCTTT.

This rearrangement joins TRBV28 to TRBJ2-7, with TRBD2 matching 9 bases. V lost 3 bases, J lost 0 bases, and 12 bases stayed unmatched. The CDR3 extends over 18 amino acids. CDR1 is MDHEN, CDR2 SYDVKM, per germline. The CDR3 region is CASSFGGRALWGSYEQYF. The CDR3 DNA reads as TGTGCCAGCAGTTTTGGCGGGAGGGCCTTATGGGGCTCCTACGAGCAGTACTTC. Complete variable domain (other parts from reference TRBV28 and TRBJ2-7): DVKVTQSSRYLVKRTGEKVFLECVQDMDHENMFWYRQDPGLGLRLIYFSYDVKMKEKGDIPEGYSVSREKKERFSLILESASTNQTSMYLCASSFGGRALWGSYEQYFGPGTRLTVT.

The rearrangement uses TRBV12-5 and TRBJ2-5, with TRBD1 matching 11 bases. Trimming at V came to 7 bases and at J to 3 bases, leaving 13 bases not matched to a gene. Germline lookup yields CDR1 LGHNT and CDR2 FRNRAP. The CDR3 consists of 17 residues. The CDR3 spells CASAPGQGAPLEETQYF. CDR3 sequence (DNA): TGTGCTAGTGCCCCTGGACAGGGGGCTCCCCTCGAAGAGACCCAGTACTTC.

The genes are TRBV4-3 and TRBJ1-5, with D possibly matching TRBD1 (5 bases). Trimming shortened V by 0 bases and J by 7 bases, and 16 bases separated the two germline ends. The CDR3 totals 16 residues. Germline-derived CDR1 and CDR2 are LGHNA and YSLEER. CDR3 nucleotide sequence: TGCGCCAGCAGCCAAGATAGATGGCAGGGAGGGCAGCCCCAGCATTTT. Amino acids: CASSQDRWQGGQPQHF.

The CDR3 nucleotides read TGTGCCATCAGGTTAGCGGGCGAGCAGTACTTC. Amino acid sequence: CAIRLAGEQYF. The chain carries TRBV10-3 and TRBJ2-7; 7 nucleotides match TRBD2. V lost 6 bases to trimming and J lost 6 bases; unmatched junction nucleotides: 2. CDR1 is ENHRY, CDR2 SYGVKD, per germline. CDR3 size: 11 residues.

This chain connects TRBV10-3 to TRBJ1-6, with D tentatively TRBD1 (6 bases). The germline V and J ends were trimmed by 11 bases and 0 bases, with 11 bases remaining between them. Germline CDR1 reads ENHRY; CDR2 reads SYGVKD. The CDR3 totals 14 residues. The CDR3 spells CAARGNSYNSPLHF. In nucleotides, the CDR3 is TGTGCCGCCAGGGGTAACTCCTATAATTCACCCCTCCACTTT.

The chain uses TRBV7-9 and TRBJ2-7; D perhaps matches TRBD1 (5 bases). The V end lost 5 bases, the J end lost 3 bases, and 14 bases lay between the germline ends. Germline V gives CDR1 SEHNR, CDR2 FQNEAQ (reference sequence). The CDR3 has 14 amino acids. CDR3 bases: TGTGCCAGCAGCCCGAATGTTCAGGGCTACGAGCAGTACTTC. This encodes CASSPNVQGYEQYF.

The rearrangement links TRBV7-3 to TRBJ2-5; D remains unclear. CDR1 and CDR2 (germline): SGHTA, FQGTGA. This CDR3 is 11 amino acids long. V was trimmed by 5 bases and J by 9 bases, leaving 10 bases between them. The CDR3 loop reads CASSPNGAQYF. In DNA form, the CDR3 reads TGTGCCAGCAGCCCGAATGGGGCCCAGTACTTC.

This chain joins TRBV5-1 and TRBJ2-7; no firm D call. The CDR3 totals 13 residues. Germline CDR1 is SGHRS and CDR2 is YFSETQ. V was clipped by 0 bases and J by 6 bases, with 10 bases between them. CDR3 nucleotides: TGCGCCAGCAGCTTGGCCTCCAGCGCCGAGCAGTACTTC. Its translation: CASSLASSAEQYF.

The chain combines TRBV2 with TRBJ1-2; D remains unclear. Germline V gives CDR1 SNHLY, CDR2 FYNNEI. V was clipped by 6 bases and J by 8 bases, with 10 bases between them. CDR3 size: 11 residues. The CDR3, as DNA: TGTGCCAGCAGCGTACTGGTCGGCTACACCTTC. Its translation: CASSVLVGYTF.

V and J are TRBV28 and TRBJ2-7, with 9 bases matching TRBD1. The V gene end was trimmed by 5 bases and the J gene end by 2 bases; junction bases not matched to a gene: 7. The CDR3 is 15 residues long. Per germline, CDR1 MDHEN and CDR2 SYDVKM. DNA for the CDR3: TGTGCCAGCAGTCCTCAGACAGGGGGGCCCTACGAGCAGTACTTC. Protein: CASSPQTGGPYEQYF.

The chain recombines TRBV18 with TRBJ2-2; the D gene is possibly TRBD2 (6 bases). Germline-derived CDR1 and CDR2 are KGHSH and LQKENI. V lost 7 bases and J lost 0, with 12 bases in between. The CDR3 extends over 15 amino acids. The CDR3 is CASWRANANTGELFF. Written as DNA, the CDR3 is TGTGCCAGCTGGAGGGCTAACGCGAACACCGGGGAGCTGTTTTTT.

This chain uses TRBV5-1 with TRBJ2-1; the D gene could be TRBD1 or TRBD2 (6 bases each). Germline V lookup: CDR1 SGHRS, CDR2 YFSETQ. Trimming removed 0 bases from V and 8 bases from J, with 12 bases in between. There are 14 residues in the CDR3. The DNA for the CDR3 is TGCGCCAGCAGCTTGGCCCCGGGGGCCGATGAGCAGTTCTTC. As protein: CASSLAPGADEQFF.

The rearrangement uses TRBV7-2 and TRBJ1-2, with TRBD1 as a possible D gene (5 bases). CDR3 length: 12 residues. Trimming took 2 bases from V and 8 from J, leaving 9 bases between them. CDR1 is SGHTA, CDR2 FQGNSA, per germline. CDR3 bases: TGTGCCAGCAGCTTAAGGGGCTGGGGCTACACCTTC. It encodes CASSLRGWGYTF.

V is TRBV19 and J is TRBJ2-3; D possibly corresponds to TRBD1 (6 bases). Germline-derived CDR1 and CDR2 are LNHDA and SQIVND (reference sequence). This CDR3 is built from 15 residues. V lost 6 bases, J lost 2 bases, and 15 bases lay in between. The CDR3 nucleotides read TGTGCCAGTAGGGGACACCGACTAACCACAGATACGCAGTATTTT. Translating it yields CASRGHRLTTDTQYF. Looking up the rest from reference TRBV19 and TRBJ2-3 gives the full variable domain: DGGITQSPKYLFRKEGQNVTLSCEQNLNHDAMYWYRQDPGQGLRLIYYSQIVNDFQKGDIAEGYSVSREKKESFPLTVTSAQKNPTAFYLCASRGHRLTTDTQYFGPGTRLTVL.

The chain combines TRBV25-1 with TRBJ2-3; D is unclear. Trimming cost V 2 bases and J 4 bases, with 10 bases left between them. The length of the CDR3 is 14 residues. Per germline, CDR1 MGHDK and CDR2 SYGVNS. The CDR3 region has the DNA TGTGCCAGCAGTGAAGTTATTAAAGCAGATACGCAGTATTTT. Its translation is CASSEVIKADTQYF.

This chain connects TRBV5-1 to TRBJ2-1, with 8 bases that match TRBD2. Germline assignment: CDR1 SGHRS and CDR2 YFSETQ. There are 14 residues in the CDR3. V gave up 4 bases and J gave up 6 bases; unmatched junction bases: 6. CDR3 coding DNA: TGCGCCAGCAGCACGGGACTAGAGATCAATGAGCAGTTCTTC. Translating it yields CASSTGLEINEQFF.

The chain uses TRBV6-5 and TRBJ2-1; 9 nucleotides match TRBD2. V lost 0 bases and J lost 14; bases outside the gene matches: 14. The CDR3 extends over 16 amino acids. CDR1 is MNHEY, CDR2 SVGAGI, per germline. Written as DNA, the CDR3 is TGTGCCAGCAGTTACTCGAAGGCTAGCGGGATGGGTCGCGAGTTCTTC. Protein product: CASSYSKASGMGREFF.

Only one count was recorded for this clone. V and J are TRBV10-3 and TRBJ1-1, with D hard to call. This CDR3 is 13 amino acids long. V was trimmed by 4 bases and J by 3 bases, leaving 9 bases between them. Germline V lookup: CDR1 ENHRY, CDR2 SYGVKD. For the CDR3, the DNA is TGTGCCATCAGTGGAACAGCCGACACTGAAGCTTTCTTT. Its translation is CAISGTADTEAFF.

The rearrangement links TRBV5-1 to TRBJ2-1; 9 bases are a match to TRBD2. Losses at the gene ends were 1 base for V and 0 bases for J; bases not matched to a gene: 8. The length of the CDR3 is 18 residues. Germline V gene sequence: CDR1 SGHRS, CDR2 YFSETQ. The CDR3 sequence: CASSLSLAGGDSYNEQFF. The CDR3 DNA reads as TGCGCCAGCAGCTTGTCCCTGGCGGGAGGGGACTCCTACAATGAGCAGTTCTTC.

The chain is built from TRBV18 and TRBJ2-2, with 9 bases that match TRBD2. This CDR3 has 16 amino acids. Per the germline V gene, CDR1 is KGHSH and CDR2 is LQKENI. Losses at the gene ends were 1 base for V and 9 bases for J; bases not matched to a gene: 9. As DNA, the CDR3 is TGTGCCAGCTCACCACGGATTAGCGGGAGTGACCGGGAGCTGTTTTTT. Translation: CASSPRISGSDRELFF.

V usage is TRBV19 and J usage is TRBJ2-1, with D tentatively TRBD1 (5 bases). CDR1 and CDR2 from the germline V gene are LNHDA and SQIVND (reference sequence). The V gene lost 3 bases and the J gene lost 3 bases, with 9 bases spanning the gap. The CDR3 length is 14 residues. The CDR3 DNA reads as TGTGCCAGTAGTATCCAGGGCTACTACAATGAGCAGTTCTTC. Translating it yields CASSIQGYYNEQFF.